This passage covers 21 T cell receptor beta chains from one sample sequenced in a study of cytomegalovirus exposure and HLA in healthy donors. Use of 60 Vbeta and 13 Jbeta primers characterized the PCR. TCRdb's copy holds only in-frame clones and misses some; the assay was immunoSEQ multiplex PCR. The sample holds about 140,000 clones, approximately 80% seen once. Sequencing input: PBMCs. These receptors came from a man between 50 and 59 years old in good health and CMV-seronegative.

V gene TRBV6-5 combines with J gene TRBJ2-3; 7 nucleotides agree with TRBD2. Per the germline V gene, CDR1 is MNHEY and CDR2 is SVGAGI. CDR3 size: 15 residues. Trimming at V came to 6 bases and at J to 5 bases, leaving 11 bases not matched to a gene. The CDR3 nucleotides read TGTGCCAGCAGGAACCTCGCGGGAGACATAGATACGCAGTATTTT. It translates to CASRNLAGDIDTQYF.

The chain combines TRBV5-1 with TRBJ1-1; 9 positions agree with TRBD1. Losses at the gene ends were 4 bases for V and 8 bases for J; bases not matched to a gene: 6. CDR3 length: 13 amino acids. Germline V gives CDR1 SGHRS, CDR2 YFSETQ. CDR3: CASSPGDREEAFF. The CDR3 nucleotides are TGCGCCAGCAGCCCGGGGGACAGGGAAGAAGCTTTCTTT.

The V call is TRBV10-3, the J call TRBJ2-7; TRBD2 aligns across 9 bases. Germline-derived CDR1 and CDR2 are ENHRY and SYGVKD. The V and J ends lost 4 bases and 0 bases, in that order; junction bases with no gene match: 4. The length of the CDR3 is 15 residues. In DNA, the CDR3 is TGTGCCATCAGTGGAAGCGGGGGGAGCTCCTACGAGCAGTACTTC. Its protein product is CAISGSGGSSYEQYF.

This rearrangement joins TRBV10-3 to TRBJ2-1; 8 bases fit TRBD2. The V gene end was trimmed by 6 bases and the J gene end by 4 bases; junction bases not matched to a gene: 8. Germline-derived CDR1 and CDR2 are ENHRY and SYGVKD. The CDR3 spans 15 residues. CDR3 bases: TGTGCCATCAGCCGCACGGGCGGGGGGTACAATGAGCAGTTCTTC. Amino acids: CAISRTGGGYNEQFF.

This clone turned up a few times. The genes are TRBV10-3 and TRBJ2-3; 10 bases are shared with TRBD1. Looked up from germline, CDR1 is ENHRY and CDR2 is SYGVKD. J gave up 4 bases and V 5 bases, and 6 bases lay outside the gene matches. The CDR3 has 15 amino acids. CDR3: CAISLGTGVSDTQYF. The CDR3, as DNA: TGTGCCATCAGTCTAGGGACAGGGGTATCAGATACGCAGTATTTT.

This chain joins TRBV19 and TRBJ1-3; D possibly corresponds to TRBD1 (5 bases). CDR1 is LNHDA and CDR2 is SQIVND in the germline V gene (reference sequence). V was shortened by 5 bases and J by 2 bases, with 7 bases between the two germline ends. The CDR3 totals 13 residues. CDR3: CASSEQAGNTIYF. Written as DNA, the CDR3 is TGTGCCAGTAGTGAACAGGCTGGAAACACCATATATTTT.

The chain is built from TRBV9 and TRBJ2-5, with 7 positions matching TRBD1. J gave up 2 bases and V 6 bases, and 4 bases lay outside the gene matches. Germline CDR1 reads SGDLS; CDR2 reads YYNGEE. The CDR3 contains 13 residues. The CDR3: CASNRDRQETQYF. The CDR3 coding sequence is TGTGCCAGCAACCGGGACAGACAAGAGACCCAGTACTTC.

V gene TRBV28 combines with J gene TRBJ2-7; tentative D call: TRBD1 (7 bases). Germline V lookup: CDR1 MDHEN, CDR2 SYDVKM. The CDR3 runs to 17 residues. Trimming cost V 7 bases and J 0 bases, with 22 bases left between them. The CDR3 protein is CASTLGGAGPPSYEQYF. The CDR3 bases are TGTGCCAGCACGTTAGGGGGCGCGGGACCTCCCTCCTACGAGCAGTACTTC.

A single count supports this clone. The rearrangement links TRBV18 to TRBJ2-3; D perhaps matches TRBD2 (6 bases). CDR3 size: 12 residues. Germline CDR1 KGHSH, CDR2 LQKENI. Trimming left V 3 bases short and J 6 bases short, with 7 bases between. The CDR3 DNA follows: TGTGCCAGCTCACCCCGGGGGGATACGCAGTATTTT. It translates to CASSPRGDTQYF.

This clone has a single count. V usage is TRBV7-3 and J usage is TRBJ2-1; D is possibly TRBD2 (7 bases). The CDR3 contains 14 residues. V lost 4 bases to trimming and J lost 5 bases, with 12 bases between them. Germline lookup yields CDR1 SGHTA and CDR2 FQGTGA. This chain's CDR3 is CASSSGGGNNEQFF. The DNA for the CDR3 is TGTGCCAGCAGCTCGGGGGGCGGAAACAATGAGCAGTTCTTC.

V gene TRBV13 combines with J gene TRBJ2-7, with D possibly being TRBD2 (6 bases). Between the trimmed V and J ends, which lost 5 bases and 2 bases, there was a span of 16 bases. The germline V gene encodes CDR1 PRHDT and CDR2 FYEKMQ (reference sequence). This CDR3 region has 15 residues. CDR3 loop: CASSPREGTPYEQYF. CDR3 sequence (DNA): TGTGCCAGCAGCCCGAGGGAAGGGACTCCCTACGAGCAGTACTTC. Looking up the rest from reference TRBV13 and TRBJ2-7 gives the full variable domain: AAGVIQSPRHLIKEKRETATLKCYPIPRHDTVYWYQQGPGQDPQFLISFYEKMQSDKGSIPDRFSAQQFSDYHSELNMSSLELGDSALYFCASSPREGTPYEQYFGPGTRLTVT.

The J gene is TRBJ2-7, the V gene TRBV28; 9 nucleotides match TRBD2. The germline CDR1 and CDR2 sequences are MDHEN and SYDVKM. V lost 9 bases, J lost 4 bases, and 10 bases stayed unmatched. The CDR3 has 14 residues. CDR3 bases: TGTGCCAGTACTAGCGGGCGGTTCCTTTACGAGCAGTACTTC. Amino acids: CASTSGRFLYEQYF.

The chain links TRBV27 to TRBJ1-6; D perhaps matches TRBD1 (6 bases). Germline assignment: CDR1 MNHEY and CDR2 SMNVEV (reference sequence). The CDR3 extends over 15 amino acids. The V end lost 6 bases, the J end lost 7 bases, and 16 bases lay between the germline ends. CDR3 in amino acids: CASSRTEKGNSPLHF. The CDR3 DNA follows: TGTGCCAGCAGCCGGACAGAAAAGGGGAATTCACCCCTCCACTTT.

This chain links TRBV10-1 with TRBJ2-7, with TRBD2 matching 9 bases. The CDR3 has 15 residues. The V gene's germline CDR1 is WNHNN and CDR2 SYGVQD (reference sequence). The V segment lost 8 bases and the J segment 2 bases; nucleotides outside the gene matches: 10. For the CDR3, the DNA is TGCGCCAGCGGACCAGGGCGGGAGGGAGCCTACGAGCAGTACTTC. Encoded protein: CASGPGREGAYEQYF.

This clone was observed a handful of times. This chain links TRBV5-1 with TRBJ2-2; 7 bases agree with TRBD2. The V gene end was trimmed by 0 bases and the J gene end by 4 bases; junction bases not matched to a gene: 6. CDR1 is SGHRS, CDR2 YFSETQ, per germline. The CDR3 length is 16 residues. CDR3 amino acids: CASSLDVGGTTGELFF. The CDR3 DNA reads TGCGCCAGCAGCTTGGATGTGGGAGGGACCACCGGGGAGCTGTTTTTT.

The chain has TRBV6-5 and TRBJ1-1; TRBD1 is a possible D gene (6 bases). Deletions cut 2 bases from V and 2 bases from J, with 12 bases between. The CDR3 has 15 amino acids. Germline V gene data show CDR1 as MNHEY and CDR2 as SVGAGI. This CDR3 is CASSYIRGSNTEAFF. CDR3 DNA: TGTGCCAGCAGTTACATAAGGGGGTCCAACACTGAAGCTTTCTTT.

The chain uses TRBV19 and TRBJ2-7; 14 nucleotides agree with TRBD2. Germline CDR1 reads LNHDA; CDR2 reads SQIVND (reference sequence). After removal of 1 base from V and 12 bases from J, the junction contained 8 bases not matched to a gene. The CDR3 is 15 residues long. This CDR3 reads CASSIGGLAGERPYF. CDR3 nucleotides: TGTGCCAGTAGTATAGGGGGACTAGCGGGAGAACGACCGTACTTC.

The chain combines TRBV9 with TRBJ2-3, with a tentative D call TRBD1 (7 bases). V was shortened by 5 bases and J by 6 bases, with 19 bases between the two germline ends. This CDR3 has 15 amino acids. Germline V gene sequence: CDR1 SGDLS, CDR2 YYNGEE. CDR3 protein: CASSYRGGGGDTQYF. The CDR3 nucleotides are TGTGCCAGCAGTTACCGAGGAGGGGGCGGTGATACGCAGTATTTT.

The table lists this clone with a few counts. The V and J genes are TRBV30 and TRBJ2-7; D unclear. V lost 2 bases to trimming and J lost 3 bases, with 8 bases between them. The CDR3 has 12 residues. CDR1 and CDR2 (germline): GTSNPN, SVGIG (reference sequence). The CDR3 sequence: CAWSLTRYEQYF. The CDR3 nucleotides read TGTGCCTGGAGTTTGACACGCTACGAGCAGTACTTC.

J is TRBJ1-5 and V is TRBV6-1, with D possibly TRBD1 on 5 matching bases. V dropped 1 base and J dropped 0 bases, with 22 bases sitting between them. CDR1 and CDR2 from the germline V gene are MNHNS and SASEGT. The CDR3 is made up of 20 amino acids. The CDR3 reads CASSEDNPDRVLFSNQPQHF. The CDR3 bases are TGTGCCAGCAGTGAAGATAATCCCGACAGAGTTCTATTTAGCAATCAGCCCCAGCATTTT.

This clone was picked up a small number of times. This chain uses TRBV6-1 with TRBJ1-5; D gene ambiguous. This CDR3 has 14 amino acids. Looked up from germline, CDR1 is MNHNS and CDR2 is SASEGT. The V end lost 5 bases, the J end lost 1 base, and 9 bases lay between the germline ends. In nucleotides, the CDR3 is TGTGCCAGCAGTAGCGACGGAAGCAATCAGCCCCAGCATTTT. Translation gives CASSSDGSNQPQHF.